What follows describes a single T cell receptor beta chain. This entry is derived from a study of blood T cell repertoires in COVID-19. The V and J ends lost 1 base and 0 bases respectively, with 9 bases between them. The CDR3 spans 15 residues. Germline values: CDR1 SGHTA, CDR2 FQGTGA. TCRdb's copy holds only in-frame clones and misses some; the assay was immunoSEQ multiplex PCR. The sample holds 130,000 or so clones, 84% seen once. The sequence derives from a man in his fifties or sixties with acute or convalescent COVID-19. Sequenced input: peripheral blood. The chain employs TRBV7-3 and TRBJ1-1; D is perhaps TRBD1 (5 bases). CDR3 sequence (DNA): TGTGCCAGCAGCTTAATGGCAGGGCTGAACACTGAAGCTTTCTTT. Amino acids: CASSLMAGLNTEAFF.